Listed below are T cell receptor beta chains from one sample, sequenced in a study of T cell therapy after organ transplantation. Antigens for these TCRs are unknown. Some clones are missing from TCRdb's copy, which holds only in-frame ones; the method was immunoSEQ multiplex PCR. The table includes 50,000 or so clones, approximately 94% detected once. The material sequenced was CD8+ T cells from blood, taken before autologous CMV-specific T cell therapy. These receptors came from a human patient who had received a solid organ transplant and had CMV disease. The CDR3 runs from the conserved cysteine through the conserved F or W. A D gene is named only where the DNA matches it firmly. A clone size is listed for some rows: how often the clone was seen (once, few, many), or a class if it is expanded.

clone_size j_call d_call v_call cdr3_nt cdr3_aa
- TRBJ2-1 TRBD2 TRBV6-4 TGTGCCAGCAGTGACTCCGGGACTAGCGGGATCAATGAGCAGTTCTTC CASSDSGTSGINEQFF
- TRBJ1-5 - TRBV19 TGTGCCAGTAGTCTAACTCCTGAAAGCAATCAGCCCCAGCATTTT CASSLTPESNQPQHF
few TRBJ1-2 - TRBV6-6 TGTGCCAGCAGTTCCCGGGACCCTCAAGTCCGCTACACCTTC CASSSRDPQVRYTF
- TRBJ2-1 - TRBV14 TGTGCCAGCAGCCCGGGGTGGTCCAGCTCCTACAATGAGCAGTTCTTC CASSPGWSSSYNEQFF
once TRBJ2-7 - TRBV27 TGTGCCAGCAGAAGCCCCAATATGGAGCAGTACTTC CASRSPNMEQYF
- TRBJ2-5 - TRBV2 TGTGCCAGCAGTGATCTGTTACAAGAGACCCAGTACTTC CASSDLLQETQYF
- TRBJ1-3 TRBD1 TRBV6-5 TGTGCCAGCAGTTACACGGGACAGGGGACTGGAAACACCATATATTTT CASSYTGQGTGNTIYF
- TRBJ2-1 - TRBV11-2 TGTGCCAGCAGCCCTCCTAGCGTCTGGCAGTTCTTC CASSPPSVWQFF
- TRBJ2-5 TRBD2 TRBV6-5 TGTGCCAGCAGTTACGTTAGCGGGAGAGGGGAGACCCAGTACTTC CASSYVSGRGETQYF
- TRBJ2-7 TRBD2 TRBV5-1 TGCGCCAGCACATGGACTAGCGGAACGTACGAGCAGTACTTC CASTWTSGTYEQYF
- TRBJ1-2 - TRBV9 TGTGCCAGCAGAGGGCTAGAAGGTGACTACACCTTC CASRGLEGDYTF
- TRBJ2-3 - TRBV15 TGTGCCACCAGCAGAGTGGGGGGACCGGGGACTTACACAGATACGCAGTATTTT CATSRVGGPGTYTDTQYF
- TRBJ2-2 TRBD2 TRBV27 TGTGCCAGCAGCCCCCCGGGACTAGCGGGAGGGGGGACCGGGGAGCTGTTTTTT CASSPPGLAGGGTGELFF
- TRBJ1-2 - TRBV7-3 TGTGCCAGCAGCTTACAAGGCACCACTAACTATGGCTACACCTTC CASSLQGTTNYGYTF
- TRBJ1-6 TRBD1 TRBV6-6 TGTGCCAGCAGCCCCGACAGGGTTTACTATAATTCACCCCTCCACTTT CASSPDRVYYNSPLHF
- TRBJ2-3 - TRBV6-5 TGTGCCAGCAGCTGGGTGGGGGGGCTGATAGATACGCAGTATTTT CASSWVGGLIDTQYF
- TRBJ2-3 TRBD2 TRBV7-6 TGTGCCAGCAGCCTGTTCGGCGGGAGGGATACGCAGTATTTT CASSLFGGRDTQYF
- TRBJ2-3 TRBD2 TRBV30 TGTGCCTGGTCCCCTAGCGGGAGCACAGATACGCAGTATTTT CAWSPSGSTDTQYF
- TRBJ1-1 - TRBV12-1 TGTGCCAGCAGCCCCGCGTGGTTTGGCAGGGAGGAGGGTGAAGCTTTCTTT CASSPAWFGREEGEAFF
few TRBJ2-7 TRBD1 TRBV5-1 TGCGCCAGCAGCTGGACAGGGGGTGTTTACGAGCAGTACTTC CASSWTGGVYEQYF
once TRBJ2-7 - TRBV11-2 TGTGCCAGCAGCCAATACTACGAGCAGTACTTC CASSQYYEQYF
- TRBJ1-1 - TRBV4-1 TGCGCCAGCAGCCGAAGAACAGCGAACACTGAAGCTTTCTTT CASSRRTANTEAFF
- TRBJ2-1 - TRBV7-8 TGTGCCAGCAGCCTCCGCCTGGGGGCGATGGCGGGGAGCTCCTACAATGAGCAGTTCTTC CASSLRLGAMAGSSYNEQFF
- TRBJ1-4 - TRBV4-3 TGCGCCAGCAGCCAAGGTCCTGGGAGAAGGGAAAAACTGTTTTTT CASSQGPGRREKLFF